This T cell receptor beta chain emerged from a study of blood T cell repertoires in COVID-19. Study-level information: Whether acute or convalescent, the COVID-19 samples came from the United States, Italy and Spain. The analysed material was cDNA or gDNA that came from T cells, B-cell-depleted T cells, or PBMCs.

In the authors' workflow: Estimated nucleated cell counts came from reference gene primer amplification. The table came from immunoSEQ multiplex PCR; TCRdb's copy has only in-frame clones and leaves some out. V and J calls and clone size are as listed in that table; D and trimming were resolved from the DNA. The sample consists of about 40,000 clones, roughly four fifths of them appearing once. The CDR3 runs to 13 residues. Trimming shortened V by 6 bases and J by 5 bases, and 13 bases separated the two germline ends. Germline loops: CDR1 MDHEN, CDR2 SYDVKM. This receptor was taken from a human donor with acute or convalescent COVID-19. The donor label of this sample is uncertain. Sample: peripheral blood. The chain links TRBV28 to TRBJ1-1; D is unclear. CDR3 DNA: TGTGCCAGCAGCCCCTCCACGGGGACTGAAGCTTTCTTT. This codes for CASSPSTGTEAFF.